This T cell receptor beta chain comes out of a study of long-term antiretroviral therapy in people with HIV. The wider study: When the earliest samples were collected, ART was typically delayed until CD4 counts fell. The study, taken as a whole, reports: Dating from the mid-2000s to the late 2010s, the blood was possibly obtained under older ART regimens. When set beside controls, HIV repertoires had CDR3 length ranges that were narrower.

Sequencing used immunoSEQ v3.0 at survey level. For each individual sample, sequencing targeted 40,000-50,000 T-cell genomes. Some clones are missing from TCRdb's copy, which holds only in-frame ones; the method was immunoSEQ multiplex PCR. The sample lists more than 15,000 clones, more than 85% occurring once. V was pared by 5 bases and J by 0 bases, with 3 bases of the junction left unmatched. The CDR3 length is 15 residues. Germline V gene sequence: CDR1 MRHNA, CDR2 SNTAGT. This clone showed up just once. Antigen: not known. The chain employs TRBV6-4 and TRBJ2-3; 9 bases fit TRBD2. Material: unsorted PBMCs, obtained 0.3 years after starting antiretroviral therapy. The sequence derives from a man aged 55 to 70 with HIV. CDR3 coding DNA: TGTGCCAGCAGTCTACTAGCGGGTAGCACAGATACGCAGTATTTT. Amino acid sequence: CASSLLAGSTDTQYF.